These T cell receptor beta chains were read from a single sample in a study of cytomegalovirus exposure and HLA in healthy donors. Sequencing used immunoSEQ multiplex PCR; TCRdb keeps in-frame clones, though not all of them. The sample has some 150,000 clones, 80% seen once. The sample taken for sequencing was PBMCs. The receptors shown here come from a man aged 50-59 years in good health and CMV-seronegative. CDR3s include the opening cysteine and the closing phenylalanine or tryptophan. A D gene is named only where the DNA matches it firmly. Size tells how often a clone was seen (once, few, many) or the class of an expanded clone, and some rows leave it out.

D,size,J,V,DNA,CDR3
TRBD2,-,TRBJ2-7,TRBV5-1,TGCGCCAGCAGCTTGGAGTCTAGCGGCACCTACGAGCAGTACTTC,CASSLESSGTYEQYF
TRBD1,-,TRBJ2-1,TRBV5-1,TGCGCCAGCAGCGGCACCGGGACAGGGAAGCCCTACAATGAGCAGTTCTTC,CASSGTGTGKPYNEQFF
TRBD1,-,TRBJ2-5,TRBV7-9,TGTGCCAGCAGCTTGGACAGGGGGCAAGAGACCCAGTACTTC,CASSLDRGQETQYF
-,-,TRBJ2-5,TRBV10-3,TGTGCCAGCCAGGGGCTAGCGGCTGAAGAGACCCAGTACTTC,CASQGLAAEETQYF
TRBD2,-,TRBJ2-7,TRBV5-1,TGCGCCAGCAGTCCCGGGACTAGCGTTCCCTACGAGCAGTACTTC,CASSPGTSVPYEQYF
TRBD2,-,TRBJ2-1,TRBV7-9,TGTGCCAGCAGCTTAGGGGGGAGGGAGTCCAATGAGCAGTTCTTC,CASSLGGRESNEQFF
-,-,TRBJ1-1,TRBV7-9,TGTGCCAGCAGCTATAACAGCAACACTGAAGCTTTCTTT,CASSYNSNTEAFF
TRBD1,-,TRBJ2-7,TRBV30,TGTGCCTGGGACGGGACAGGCCAAACCTACGAGCAGTACTTC,CAWDGTGQTYEQYF
-,few,TRBJ1-2,TRBV5-1,TGCGCCAGCAGCTTGACAGGACCTAACTATGGCTACACCTTC,CASSLTGPNYGYTF
-,once,TRBJ2-7,TRBV29-1,TGCAGCGTTCGGTTCCCAGGGGCTACCTCCCCTACCTACGAGCAGTACTTC,CSVRFPGATSPTYEQYF
TRBD1,-,TRBJ2-7,TRBV6-5,TGTGCCAGCAGTTACTCGAAGCAGGGGGCTCAAGAGCAGTACTTC,CASSYSKQGAQEQYF
TRBD1,-,TRBJ1-1,TRBV13,TGTGCCAGCAGCCCTTGGGACAGGGGCTCCGGCCACACTGAAGCTTTCTTT,CASSPWDRGSGHTEAFF
TRBD1,-,TRBJ1-1,TRBV6-1,TGTGCCAGCAGTACCACCAGGGGGAAGGTGGCTTTCTTT,CASSTTRGKVAFF
-,-,TRBJ1-4,TRBV5-6,TGTGCCAGCAGTCTCCGTTTCGGGGAAAATGAAAAACTGTTTTTT,CASSLRFGENEKLFF
TRBD2,-,TRBJ2-2,TRBV5-1,TGCGCCAGCAGTTGGGGGGGTACTCGATCCACCGGGGAGCTGTTTTTT,CASSWGGTRSTGELFF
-,-,TRBJ2-7,TRBV25-1,TGTGCCAGCAGTGAGTCCCCGGGACACCTAAGGGGGGAGCAGTACTTC,CASSESPGHLRGEQYF
-,few,TRBJ2-1,TRBV29-1,TGCAGCGCTGGTAAGGGTTCGAGGGACAATGAGCAGTTCTTC,CSAGKGSRDNEQFF
-,-,TRBJ1-3,TRBV6-1,TGTGCCAGCAGGGACAGTGGAAACACCATATATTTT,CASRDSGNTIYF
-,-,TRBJ1-6,TRBV5-1,TGCGCCAGCAGCAGTACAGGGTTTGATAATTCCCCCCTCCACTTT,CASSSTGFDNSPLHF
TRBD1,-,TRBJ2-1,TRBV19,TGTGCCAGTAGTACGGTGGGGACAGGGATCAATGAGCAGTTCTTC,CASSTVGTGINEQFF
TRBD1,-,TRBJ1-1,TRBV19,TGTGCCAGTAGTATGATAGGGACAGTAATGAACACTGAAGCTTTCTTT,CASSMIGTVMNTEAFF
TRBD2,few,TRBJ2-5,TRBV2,TGTGCCAGCAGTCGTACGGCAAGCGGGAGTGGGGAAGAGACCCAGTACTTC,CASSRTASGSGEETQYF
-,-,TRBJ2-3,TRBV19,TGTGCCAGTAGTGGGACTGGCACAGATACGCAGTATTTT,CASSGTGTDTQYF
TRBD1,-,TRBJ2-7,TRBV28,TGTGCCAGCAGTTCTTCCGGGACAGGGGCGCACGAGCAGTACTTC,CASSSSGTGAHEQYF
-,-,TRBJ2-5,TRBV19,TGTGCCAGTAGTATAGGTACAGGGATTGTTTCTCGCCCTGGGACCCAGTACTTC,CASSIGTGIVSRPGTQYF
-,-,TRBJ2-7,TRBV7-8,TGTGCCAGCAGCTTACGTCGACATCAGGTGCAGTACTTC,CASSLRRHQVQYF
TRBD1,-,TRBJ2-7,TRBV7-6,TGTGCCAGCAGCCCTACAGGGGGAGATTCCTACGAGCAGTACTTC,CASSPTGGDSYEQYF
TRBD2,-,TRBJ2-3,TRBV15,TGTGCCACCAGCCTGCAGGCGGGAGTCACAGATACGCAGTATTTT,CATSLQAGVTDTQYF
TRBD1,-,TRBJ2-7,TRBV30,TGTGCCTGGACGACAGGGGTCTTGGTAAAGCAGTACTTC,CAWTTGVLVKQYF